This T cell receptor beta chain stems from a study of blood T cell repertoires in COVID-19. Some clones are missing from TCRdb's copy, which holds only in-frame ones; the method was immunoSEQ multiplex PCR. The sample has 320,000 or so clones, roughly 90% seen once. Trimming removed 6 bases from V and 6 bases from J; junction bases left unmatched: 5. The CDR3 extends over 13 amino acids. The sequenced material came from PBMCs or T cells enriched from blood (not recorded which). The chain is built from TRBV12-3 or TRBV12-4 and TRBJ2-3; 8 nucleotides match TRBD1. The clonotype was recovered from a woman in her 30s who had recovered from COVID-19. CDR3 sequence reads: CASRGQAMDTQYF. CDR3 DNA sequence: TGTGCCAGCAGGGGACAGGCCATGGATACGCAGTATTTT.